Each of the 14 T cell receptor beta chains below was sequenced from the same sample in a study of T cells in Graves' hyperthyroidism and ophthalmopathy. Regions amplified from RNA transcripts were the TCR beta CDR3 regions. Carried out on the TCR CDR3, a first-round RT-PCR used the HTBI primer set. TCRdb reprocessed the multiplex PCR reads via MiXCR and lists one record per CDR3 protein. This table holds about half a million distinct CDR3 sequences, approximately 23% found once. What was sequenced was blood. The receptors stem from an older woman with Graves' ophthalmopathy.

The sample holds many counts of this clonotype. The rearrangement joins TRBV2 to TRBJ2-1; D is possibly TRBD2 (6 bases). Germline V gene data show CDR1 as SNHLY and CDR2 as FYNNEI. The V end was cut by 4 bases, the J end by 4 bases, with 14 bases between. The CDR3 is 15 residues long. Written as DNA, the CDR3 is TGTGCCAGCAGTGGCCGGGGGTGGGTTTACAATGAGCAGTTCTTC. Protein: CASSGRGWVYNEQFF.

The rearrangement links TRBV19 to TRBJ2-2; 13 positions match TRBD2. V was pared by 11 bases and J by 7 bases, with 10 bases of the junction left unmatched. Germline V gene sequence: CDR1 LNHDA, CDR2 SQIVND (reference sequence). CDR3 length: 15 amino acids. The CDR3 nucleotides are TGTGCCGGTGGTGGACTAGCGGGAGCGGGCGGGGAGCTGTTTTTT. It yields the protein CAGGGLAGAGGELFF.

The chain recombines TRBV12-3 or TRBV12-4 with TRBJ2-7; 13 bases match TRBD2. The CDR3 totals 14 residues. V dropped 2 bases and J dropped 6; count of bases not matched to a gene: 1. The CDR3 spells CASSLRLAGGEQYF. The CDR3 nucleotides read TGTGCCAGCAGTTTAAGACTAGCGGGAGGCGAGCAGTACTTC.

The chain couples TRBV28 to TRBJ1-6, with a possible D match to TRBD1 (6 bases). The germline gives CDR1 MDHEN, CDR2 SYDVKM. Trimming removed 5 bases from V and 10 bases from J, with 18 bases in between. The length of the CDR3 is 15 residues. This CDR3 is CASSGPGTHGSPLHF. CDR3 nucleotides: TGTGCCAGCAGTGGACCCGGGACACACGGCTCACCCCTCCACTTT.

The sample holds a few counts of this clonotype. This chain uses TRBV6-2 or TRBV6-3 with TRBJ1-5; D unresolved. The V gene lost 11 bases and the J gene lost 2 bases, with 19 bases spanning the gap. The CDR3 sequence is 15 residues long. CDR1 is MNHEY, CDR2 SVGEGT, per germline. The CDR3 reads CARFLMEECNQPQHF. The CDR3 DNA reads TGTGCCCGTTTTTTGATGGAGGAATGCAATCAGCCCCAGCATTTT.

This clonotype was counted only a few times. V usage is TRBV12-3 or TRBV12-4 and J usage is TRBJ2-7; 9 positions match TRBD2. The CDR3 has 17 residues. V shed 5 bases, J shed 0 bases, and the junction held 11 bases outside the gene matches. The CDR3 coding sequence is TGTGCCAGCAGTCTCGGATTGGCGGGAGGGGTCTCCTACGAGCAGTACTTC. It codes for CASSLGLAGGVSYEQYF.

This clonotype showed up many times. The rearrangement uses TRBV7-2 and TRBJ2-7; D gene unclear. Trimming pared 3 bases from V and 3 bases from J, leaving 6 bases between. Germline V gene sequence: CDR1 SGHTA, CDR2 FQGNSA. The CDR3 runs 12 residues. The CDR3 DNA sequence: TGTGCCAGCAGCTTGAACCTCTACGAGCAGTACTTC. As protein: CASSLNLYEQYF.

This clonotype was picked up many times. This chain links TRBV19 with TRBJ1-1; D might be TRBD1 (6 bases). The V end was cut by 5 bases, the J end by 0 bases, with 10 bases between. The CDR3 sequence is 14 residues long. Germline-derived CDR1 and CDR2 are LNHDA and SQIVND (reference sequence). Here the CDR3 reads CASSGQLMNTEAFF. CDR3 nucleotide sequence: TGTGCCAGTAGTGGACAGCTCATGAACACTGAAGCTTTCTTT.

The CDR3 spells CASSPRLASYEQYF. The CDR3 DNA reads as TGTGCCAGCTCACCGAGACTAGCGTCCTACGAGCAGTACTTC. The chain recombines TRBV28 with TRBJ2-7; 8 bases align to TRBD2. CDR3 length: 14 amino acids. Trimming cost V 8 bases and J 1 base; bases outside gene matches: 7. Germline assignment: CDR1 MDHEN and CDR2 SYDVKM.

This clonotype was counted at least ten times. This chain uses TRBV7-2 with TRBJ2-5; no clear D. CDR1 SGHTA and CDR2 FQGNSA come from the germline V gene. This CDR3 is 13 amino acids long. Trimming took off 5 bases at V and 0 bases at J, with 7 bases between the two ends. The CDR3 sequence: CASSIGNQETQYF. CDR3 bases: TGTGCCAGCAGCATAGGAAACCAAGAGACCCAGTACTTC.

This clonotype was observed a few times. The J gene is TRBJ2-1, the V gene TRBV19, with 7 bases lining up with TRBD2. The CDR3 spans 14 residues. CDR1 and CDR2 from the germline V gene are LNHDA and SQIVND (reference sequence). V was pared by 5 bases and J by 8 bases, with 9 bases of the junction left unmatched. This CDR3 reads CASSQRLADDEQFF. Here the CDR3 DNA reads TGTGCCAGTAGTCAGCGCCTAGCGGACGATGAGCAGTTCTTC.

This clonotype showed up just a few times. J is TRBJ2-2 and V is TRBV5-1; D perhaps matches TRBD1 (5 bases). The V gene lost 3 bases and the J gene lost 0 bases, with 12 bases spanning the gap. Germline CDR1 and CDR2: SGHRS and YFSETQ. The CDR3 is 16 residues long. The CDR3 region is CASSSGHSPNTGELFF. The CDR3 DNA follows: TGCGCCAGCAGCTCTGGACACTCACCGAACACCGGGGAGCTGTTTTTT.

This chain connects TRBV5-5 to TRBJ2-3; 7 positions match TRBD1. CDR3 length: 16 amino acids. Trimming at V came to 0 bases and at J to 1 base, leaving 5 bases not matched to a gene. Per germline, CDR1 SGHKS and CDR2 YYEKEE (reference sequence). The CDR3: CASSLGQGWGTDTQYF. The CDR3 DNA follows: TGTGCCAGCAGCTTGGGACAGGGATGGGGCACAGATACGCAGTATTTT.

This clonotype was picked up many times. J is TRBJ2-3 and V is TRBV2, with TRBD1 as a possible D gene (6 bases). This CDR3 is 16 amino acids long. Germline V CDR1 and CDR2: SNHLY, FYNNEI. Deletions cut 3 bases from V and 2 bases from J, with 15 bases between. The CDR3 DNA reads as TGTGCCAGCAGTGAGTACAGGGCCACGAACACAGATACGCAGTATTTT. Its protein is CASSEYRATNTDTQYF.